This TCR beta chain originates from a study of T cells in Graves' hyperthyroidism and ophthalmopathy. Germline CDR1 GTSNPN, CDR2 SVGIG (reference sequence). J lost 4 bases, V lost 5 bases, and 4 bases had no gene match. This CDR3 has 14 amino acids. TCR beta CDR3 regions were amplified from RNA transcripts. HTBI primers were used for first-round RT-PCR of the TCR CDR3. TCRdb analysed the multiplex PCR reads with MiXCR anew, one entry per CDR3 protein. Here the sample spans around 530,000 distinct CDR3 sequences, over 15% being singletons. The chain is built from TRBV30 and TRBJ1-6; 8 nucleotides align to TRBD1. This clonotype was obtained from a woman under 30 with Graves' ophthalmopathy. Material: blood. The CDR3 nucleotides read TGTGCCTGGGGTTGGACAGGGTATAATTCACCCCTCCACTTT. This encodes CAWGWTGYNSPLHF.